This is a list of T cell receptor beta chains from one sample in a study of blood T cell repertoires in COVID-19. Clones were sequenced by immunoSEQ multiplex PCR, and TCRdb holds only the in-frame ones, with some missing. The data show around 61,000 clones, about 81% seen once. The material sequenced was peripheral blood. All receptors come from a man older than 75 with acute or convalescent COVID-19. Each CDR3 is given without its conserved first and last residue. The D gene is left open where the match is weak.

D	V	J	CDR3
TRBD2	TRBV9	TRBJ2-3	ASSVTSEGDTQY
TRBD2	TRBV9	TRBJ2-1	ASSVGLAEHNEQF
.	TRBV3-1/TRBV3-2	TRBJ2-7	ASSPTGSLASEQY
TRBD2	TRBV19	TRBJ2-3	ASSIRSGTSTDTQY
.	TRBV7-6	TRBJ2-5	ASQGRQETQY
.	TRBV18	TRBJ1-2	ASSPTPGFGGYGYT
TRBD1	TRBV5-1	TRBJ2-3	ASSSGAGGTDTQY
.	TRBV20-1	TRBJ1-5	SASGRVDSNQPQH
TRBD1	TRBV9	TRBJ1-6	ASSIDWTGGYSPLH
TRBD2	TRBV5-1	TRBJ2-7	ASSLPPGTTDILNPYEQY
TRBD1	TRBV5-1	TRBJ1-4	ASKDRGGNNEKLF
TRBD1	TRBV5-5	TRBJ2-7	ASSSPDRGTSYEQY
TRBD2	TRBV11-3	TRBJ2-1	ASSLSLAGINEQF
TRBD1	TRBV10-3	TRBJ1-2	AISSGTGGLGYT
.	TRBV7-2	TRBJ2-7	ASAWLAKSYEQY
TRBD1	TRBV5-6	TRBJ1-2	ASSSTGYGYGYT
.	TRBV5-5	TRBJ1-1	ASPSPVGAVAF
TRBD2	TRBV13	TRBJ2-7	ASSLPPGLAGGPTEQY
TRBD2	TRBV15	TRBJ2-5	ATSREVAGGVETQY
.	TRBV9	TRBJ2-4	ASSVMTPEGQNIQY
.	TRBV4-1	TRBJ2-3	ASSQEGGVSQLSTDTQY
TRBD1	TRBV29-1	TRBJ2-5	SGRQGAGETQY
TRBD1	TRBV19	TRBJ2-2	ASSMGQGVPGELF
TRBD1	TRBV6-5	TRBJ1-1	ASKGQGGGGEAF
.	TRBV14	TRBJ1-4	ASSQYRVANEKLF
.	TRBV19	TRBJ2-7	ASSGQGSGEQY
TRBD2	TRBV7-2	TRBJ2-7	ASSLASGGSSYEQY
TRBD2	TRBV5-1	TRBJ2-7	ASSLRTSGGADIGEQY
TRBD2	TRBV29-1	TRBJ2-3	SVEGLARSTDTQY
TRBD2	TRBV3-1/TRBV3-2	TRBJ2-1	ASSQGVVREAGGNNEQF
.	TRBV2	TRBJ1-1	ASSPGHRNTEAF
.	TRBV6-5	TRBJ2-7	ASSQGSYEQY
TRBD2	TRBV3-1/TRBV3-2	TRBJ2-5	ASSQEVSGGGETQY
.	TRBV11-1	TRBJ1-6	ASSLADSYNSPLH
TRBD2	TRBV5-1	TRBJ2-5	ASSLAASGGSTGTQY
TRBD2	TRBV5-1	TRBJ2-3	ASSLGVAGPSTDTQY
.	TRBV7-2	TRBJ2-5	ASSLAREETQY
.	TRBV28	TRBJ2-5	ASSFRRGYGETQY
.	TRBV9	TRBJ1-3	ASSVLSGRPISGNTIY
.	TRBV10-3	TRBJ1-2	AISESRYRGYGYT
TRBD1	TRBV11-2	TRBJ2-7	ASRPSYRGYEQY